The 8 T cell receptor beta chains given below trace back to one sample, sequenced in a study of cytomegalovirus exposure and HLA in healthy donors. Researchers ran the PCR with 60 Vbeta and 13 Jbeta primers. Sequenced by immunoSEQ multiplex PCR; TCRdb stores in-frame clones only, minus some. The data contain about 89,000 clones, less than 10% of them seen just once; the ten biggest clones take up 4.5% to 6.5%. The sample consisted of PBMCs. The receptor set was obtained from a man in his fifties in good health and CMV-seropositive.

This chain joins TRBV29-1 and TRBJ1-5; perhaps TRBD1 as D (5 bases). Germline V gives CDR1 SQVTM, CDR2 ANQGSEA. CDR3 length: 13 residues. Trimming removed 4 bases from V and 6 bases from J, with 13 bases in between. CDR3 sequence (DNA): TGCAGCGTTGGGCAGGGTTTAGCTCAGCCCCAGCATTTT. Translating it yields CSVGQGLAQPQHF.

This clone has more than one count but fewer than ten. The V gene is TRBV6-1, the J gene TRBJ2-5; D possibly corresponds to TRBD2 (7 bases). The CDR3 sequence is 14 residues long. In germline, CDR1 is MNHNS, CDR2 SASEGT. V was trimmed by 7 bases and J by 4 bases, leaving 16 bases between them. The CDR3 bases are TGTGCCAGCACCCTCCAGGGGAGGGGAGAGACCCAGTACTTC. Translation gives CASTLQGRGETQYF.

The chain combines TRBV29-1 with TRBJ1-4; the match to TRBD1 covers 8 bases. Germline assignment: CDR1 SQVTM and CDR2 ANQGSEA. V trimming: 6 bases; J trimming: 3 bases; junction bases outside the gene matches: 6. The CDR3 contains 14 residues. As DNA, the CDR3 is TGCAGCGTCCCTAGACAGGGGCCTAATGAAAAACTGTTTTTT. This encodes CSVPRQGPNEKLFF.

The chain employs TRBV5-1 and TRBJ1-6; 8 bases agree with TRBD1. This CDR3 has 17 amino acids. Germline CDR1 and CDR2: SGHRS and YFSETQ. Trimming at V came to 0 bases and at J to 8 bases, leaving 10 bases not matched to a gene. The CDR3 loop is CASSLGRQGIPYSPLHF. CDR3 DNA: TGCGCCAGCAGCTTGGGTCGACAGGGGATCCCGTATTCACCCCTCCACTTT.

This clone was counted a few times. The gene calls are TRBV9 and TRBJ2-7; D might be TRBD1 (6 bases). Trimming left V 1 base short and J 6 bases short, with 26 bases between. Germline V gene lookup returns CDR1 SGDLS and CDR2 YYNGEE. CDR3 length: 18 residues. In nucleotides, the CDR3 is TGTGCCAGCAGCGTACAAAGATTACAGGGTTCCCCCCGTCCCGAGCAGTACTTC. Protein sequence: CASSVQRLQGSPRPEQYF.

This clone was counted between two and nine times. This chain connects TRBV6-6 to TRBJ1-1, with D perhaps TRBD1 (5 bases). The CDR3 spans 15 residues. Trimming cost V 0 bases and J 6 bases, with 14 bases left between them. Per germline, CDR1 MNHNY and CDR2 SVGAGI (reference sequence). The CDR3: CASSYSKGITSEAFF. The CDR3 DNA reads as TGTGCCAGCAGTTACTCGAAGGGGATCACATCTGAAGCTTTCTTT.

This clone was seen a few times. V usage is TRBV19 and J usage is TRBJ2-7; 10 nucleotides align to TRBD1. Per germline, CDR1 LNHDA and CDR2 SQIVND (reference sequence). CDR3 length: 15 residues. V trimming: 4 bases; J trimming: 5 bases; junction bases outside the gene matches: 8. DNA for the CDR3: TGTGCCAGTAGTAAAACCGGGACAGGGGCCAACGAGCAGTACTTC. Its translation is CASSKTGTGANEQYF.

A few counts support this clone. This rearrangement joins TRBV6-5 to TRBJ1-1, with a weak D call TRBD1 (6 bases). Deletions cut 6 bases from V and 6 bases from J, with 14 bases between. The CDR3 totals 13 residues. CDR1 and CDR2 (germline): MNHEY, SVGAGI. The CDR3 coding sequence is TGTGCCAGCAGACCGAGGACAGTTGCTGAAGCTTTCTTT. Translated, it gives CASRPRTVAEAFF.